This note documents a single T cell receptor (beta chain) sequence. No antigen is known for it. Sequenced by immunoSEQ multiplex PCR; TCRdb stores in-frame clones only, minus some. The sample comprises some 190,000 clones, approximately 94% of which are singletons, and about 1.5% rests with the top ten. The data are from a study of T cell responses to AZD1222 COVID-19 vaccine. Trimming removed 8 bases from V and 11 bases from J, with 16 bases in between. CDR3 length: 13 amino acids. Per germline, CDR1 MNHEY and CDR2 SVGAGI. Findings and limits, study-wide: The donor cohort was predominantly white British with a female majority, and clonal diversity may have been underestimated. Recipients of two AZD1222 doses showed rising Spike-specific TCR breadth and depth. Reportedly, close to half of spike-specific TCRs are directed against unmutated variant regions.

The sequence derives from an adult who received the MenACWY meningococcal vaccine as a control. The specimen comprised peripheral blood, sampled 28 days after the second dose of the MenACWY control vaccine. The J gene is TRBJ1-6, the V gene TRBV6-5; no reliable D call. In DNA form, the CDR3 reads TGTGCCAGCTCGACACAAGTAGGGACACCCCTCCACTTT. This codes for CASSTQVGTPLHF.